This paragraph reports one T cell receptor beta chain. The antigen is undetermined. This specimen belongs to a study of OX40 agonist ivuxolimab in advanced cancers. Overall study context: The dose of intravenous ivuxolimab that patients received every 2 weeks ranged from 0.01 to 10 mg/kg. Earlier anti-PD-1, anti-PD-L1 or anti-CTLA-4 therapy was permitted; about 44% had received some.

Study-wide results and limits: Relative to CD4+, CD8+ T cells held more expanded clones on average.

Trimming took off 1 base at V and 6 bases at J, with 7 bases between the two ends. This CDR3 is 13 amino acids long. CDR1 is SGDLS, CDR2 YYNGEE, per germline. Sequencing used immunoSEQ multiplex PCR; TCRdb keeps in-frame clones, though not all of them. Of about 79,000 clones listed, approximately 84% are singletons. The chain uses TRBV9 and TRBJ1-4; TRBD1 is a possible D gene (5 bases). The receptor was derived from an adult with an advanced solid tumor such as melanoma, head and neck, liver or kidney cancer. Sequencing used CD4+ or CD8+ T cells sorted from blood, obtained in a trial of the OX40 agonist ivuxolimab. The CDR3: CASSVQGDEKLFF. The CDR3 region has the DNA TGTGCCAGCAGCGTACAGGGTGATGAAAAACTGTTTTTT.